This record concerns one T cell receptor beta chain sequence. Its antigen is unknown. Data came from immunoSEQ multiplex PCR; TCRdb stores just in-frame clones and leaves some out. Here the sample spans hundreds of thousands of clones, approximately 84% being singletons. The data were taken from a study of Tregs in tolerant kidney transplant recipients. Unstimulated regulatory T cells (CD4+CD25+CD127-), CD4+CD25- non-regulatory cells, CD4 and CD8 cells were FACS-sorted from thawed PBMCs. Study results and caveats: Tregs expanded with activated donor B cells seemed most donor-specific. Validation in larger populations is needed because few patients were studied. Biological reproducibility was not directly addressed, but technical replication error appeared minimal.

Germline V gene sequence: CDR1 LNHDA, CDR2 SQIVND (reference sequence). Trimming took 5 bases from V and 7 from J; bases not matched to a gene: 10. The CDR3 is 16 amino acids. The specimen was CD4+ T cells from blood. The sequence was obtained from a human donor in good health. This chain links TRBV19 with TRBJ2-1; 11 nucleotides align to TRBD2. The CDR3 here is CASSPTTSGGENEQFF. Here the CDR3 DNA reads TGTGCCAGTAGTCCAACCACTAGCGGGGGTGAGAATGAGCAGTTCTTC. The full variable domain, its missing parts supplied by reference TRBV19 and TRBJ2-1, is DGGITQSPKYLFRKEGQNVTLSCEQNLNHDAMYWYRQDPGQGLRLIYYSQIVNDFQKGDIAEGYSVSREKKESFPLTVTSAQKNPTAFYLCASSPTTSGGENEQFFGPGTRLTVL.